The 15 T cell receptor beta chains presented below share a single source sample, sequenced in a study of blood T cell repertoires in COVID-19. The table came from immunoSEQ multiplex PCR; TCRdb's copy has only in-frame clones and leaves some out. This table holds about 200,000 clones, 70% to 90% found once. What was sequenced was peripheral blood. All receptors derive from a man aged 45-60 years with acute or convalescent COVID-19.

The rearrangement uses TRBV11-2 and TRBJ2-7; 10 bases align to TRBD2. The V gene's germline CDR1 is SGHAT and CDR2 FQNNGV. The CDR3 covers 14 residues. J lost 4 bases, V lost 5 bases, and 5 bases had no gene match. For the CDR3, the DNA is TGTGCCAGCAGCCCGGGGACTAGCGTGTACGAGCAGTACTTC. Its translation is CASSPGTSVYEQYF.

The genes are TRBV11-2 and TRBJ1-2, with D hard to call. This CDR3 comprises 12 residues. CDR1 and CDR2 from the germline V gene are SGHAT and FQNNGV. With 3 bases removed from V and 2 bases from J, the gap between germline ends came to 4 bases. CDR3 sequence: CASSFENYGYTF. Here the CDR3 DNA reads TGTGCCAGCAGCTTTGAGAACTATGGCTACACCTTC.

The CDR3 DNA follows: TGCGCCAGCAGCTTGGTGGGGCAGTTGGAGGGCTACACCTTC. This translates into CASSLVGQLEGYTF. This chain joins TRBV5-1 and TRBJ1-2; tentative D call: TRBD1 (5 bases). CDR3 length equals 14 residues. With 0 bases removed from V and 8 bases from J, the gap between germline ends came to 14 bases. Germline assignment: CDR1 SGHRS and CDR2 YFSETQ.

The chain links TRBV3-1 (or the pseudogene TRBV3-2) to TRBJ2-7; maybe TRBD1 (5 bases). The V end lost 4 bases, the J end lost 6 bases, and 13 bases lay between the germline ends. The CDR3 has 13 amino acids. Germline CDR1 LGHDT, CDR2 YNNKEL (reference sequence). The CDR3 is CASSLGRVSEQYF. The CDR3 DNA reads as TGTGCCAGCAGCCTTGGCAGGGTAAGCGAGCAGTACTTC.

This clone was recorded once. The V and J genes are TRBV7-2 and TRBJ1-2; weak D call: TRBD1 (6 bases). The V gene's germline CDR1 is SGHTA and CDR2 FQGNSA. V was pared by 2 bases and J by 5 bases, with 21 bases between. This CDR3 is built from 17 residues. CDR3 protein: CASSLRQEERRFYGYTF. For the CDR3, the DNA is TGTGCCAGCAGCTTACGACAGGAGGAGCGCCGGTTTTATGGCTACACCTTC.

The V and J genes are TRBV25-1 and TRBJ2-1, with 10 nucleotides matching TRBD1. The CDR3 covers 15 residues. Germline V lookup: CDR1 MGHDK, CDR2 SYGVNS. The V segment lost 3 bases and the J segment 10 bases; nucleotides outside the gene matches: 9. This CDR3 is CASSEEGTGAEEQFF. The DNA of the CDR3 is TGTGCCAGCAGTGAGGAAGGGACAGGGGCCGAAGAGCAGTTCTTC.

The chain combines TRBV5-1 with TRBJ2-3; 9 positions agree with TRBD2. There are 15 residues in the CDR3. The germline V gene has CDR1 SGHRS and CDR2 YFSETQ. The junction had 3 bases not matched to a gene; V was cut back by 3 bases and J by 1 base. CDR3 protein: CASSSLAGGTDTQYF. In nucleotides, the CDR3 is TGCGCCAGCAGCTCCTTAGCGGGGGGCACAGATACGCAGTATTTT.

This sequence joins TRBV12-5 and TRBJ2-2; the match to TRBD1 covers 7 bases. The CDR3 sequence is 17 residues long. CDR1 is LGHNT and CDR2 is FRNRAP in the germline V gene. J was trimmed by 3 bases and V by 0 bases; bases with no gene match: 7. CDR3 residues: CASGLVLGTVDTGELFF. CDR3 sequence (DNA): TGTGCTAGTGGTTTGGTCCTAGGGACAGTCGACACCGGGGAGCTGTTTTTT.

This clone has a handful of counts. The rearrangement uses TRBV5-4 and TRBJ1-2; D is undetermined. CDR3 length: 15 residues. V dropped 0 bases and J dropped 4 bases, with 13 bases sitting between them. The germline CDR1 and CDR2 sequences are SGHNT and YYREEE (reference sequence). The chain's CDR3 is CASSLAEGAGYGYTF. CDR3 DNA sequence: TGTGCCAGCAGCTTGGCCGAGGGCGCCGGCTATGGCTACACCTTC.

The chain links TRBV2 to TRBJ1-5; TRBD1 is a possible D gene (6 bases). Trimming pared 5 bases from V and 0 bases from J, leaving 11 bases between. The CDR3 sequence is 15 residues long. Germline CDR1 and CDR2: SNHLY and FYNNEI. The CDR3 DNA reads as TGTGCCAGCAGTTCACAGGGTGGTAGCAATCAGCCCCAGCATTTT. Protein sequence: CASSSQGGSNQPQHF.

The chain is built from TRBV27 and TRBJ2-7; the match to TRBD1 covers 7 bases. J was trimmed by 0 bases and V by 4 bases; bases with no gene match: 9. Per the germline V gene, CDR1 is MNHEY and CDR2 is SMNVEV (reference sequence). CDR3 size: 16 residues. CDR3 DNA sequence: TGTGCCAGCAGTTCCCCCGGGACAGCCTCCTCCTACGAGCAGTACTTC. This sequence encodes CASSSPGTASSYEQYF.

The chain is built from TRBV2 and TRBJ1-5; D perhaps matches TRBD1 (6 bases). V lost 4 bases and J 3 bases, leaving 13 bases between the germline ends. In germline, CDR1 is SNHLY, CDR2 FYNNEI. The length of the CDR3 is 15 residues. The CDR3 protein is CASSVQGLVNQPQHF. Here the CDR3 DNA reads TGTGCCAGCAGTGTCCAGGGGTTGGTCAATCAGCCCCAGCATTTT.

The chain recombines TRBV5-5 with TRBJ2-7, with unresolved D. V dropped 0 bases and J dropped 4 bases, with 5 bases sitting between them. Looked up from germline, CDR1 is SGHKS and CDR2 is YYEKEE (reference sequence). The CDR3 loop spans 12 amino acids. Here the CDR3 DNA reads TGTGCCAGCAGCTTGGACATGTACGAGCAGTACTTC. This sequence encodes CASSLDMYEQYF.

This chain links TRBV2 with TRBJ2-2; a weak D match, TRBD1 (6 bases). The length of the CDR3 is 14 residues. V was pared by 5 bases and J by 6 bases, with 13 bases between. Looked up from germline, CDR1 is SNHLY and CDR2 is FYNNEI. The CDR3, as DNA: TGTGCCAGCAGTATGGAACAGGGTCCCGGGGAGCTGTTTTTT. Protein: CASSMEQGPGELFF.

This chain uses TRBV6-5 with TRBJ1-1; D gene unclear. Trimming took 0 bases from V and 3 from J, leaving 11 bases between them. The CDR3 covers 15 residues. Germline V CDR1 and CDR2: MNHEY, SVGAGI. CDR3 amino acids: CASSYSFGGDTEAFF. CDR3 nucleotides: TGTGCCAGCAGTTACTCATTCGGCGGAGACACTGAAGCTTTCTTT.